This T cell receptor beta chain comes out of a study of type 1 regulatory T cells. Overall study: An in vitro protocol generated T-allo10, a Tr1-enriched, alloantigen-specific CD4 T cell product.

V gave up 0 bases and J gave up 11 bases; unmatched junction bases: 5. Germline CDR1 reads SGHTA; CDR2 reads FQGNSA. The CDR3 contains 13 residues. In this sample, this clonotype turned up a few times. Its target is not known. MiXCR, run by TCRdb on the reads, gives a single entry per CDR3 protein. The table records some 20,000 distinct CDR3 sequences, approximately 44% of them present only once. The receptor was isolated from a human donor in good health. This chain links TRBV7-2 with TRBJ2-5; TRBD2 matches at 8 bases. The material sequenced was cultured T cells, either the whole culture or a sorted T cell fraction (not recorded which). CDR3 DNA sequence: TGTGCCAGCAGCTTAGCGTGGACGGGGGGGCAGTACTTC. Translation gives CASSLAWTGGQYF.